A selection of T cell receptor beta chains follows, all from one sample in a study of T cells expressing NK-cell markers. TCRdb re-called the 5' RACE reads and gives one entry per CDR3 protein, without DNA. The data show approximately 380,000 distinct CDR3 sequences, and the top ten clones hold around 5.3%. The sequencing input was blood T cells: a sorted CD56 or NKG2C T cell subset, CD4+ or CD8+ T cells, or bulk PBMC T cells (not recorded which). The receptors shown here come from a man aged 18-69 years in good health. CDR3s include the opening cysteine and the closing phenylalanine or tryptophan.

J gene | V gene | CDR3 protein
TRBJ1-1 | TRBV6-2/TRBV6-3 | CASRGQARAEAFF
TRBJ2-7 | TRBV27 | CASRRTSGPYEQYF
TRBJ2-5 | TRBV6-1 | CASSEYLAEETQYF
TRBJ2-2 | TRBV19 | CASTLSRGTTGELFF
TRBJ2-2 | TRBV3-1 | CASSQEAQSNTGELFF
TRBJ2-2 | TRBV6-1 | CASSLGQGVPNTGELFF
TRBJ2-2 | TRBV5-1 | CASSLAPGAVNTGELFF
TRBJ2-7 | TRBV12-1 | CASSFYRDRTGEQYF
TRBJ2-7 | TRBV6-6 | CASRPDRSEQYF
TRBJ1-2 | TRBV6-1 | CASSITGNYGYTF
TRBJ1-3 | TRBV19 | CASRHGGWGQPGNTIYF
TRBJ1-1 | TRBV27 | CASSFGQRVTEAFF
TRBJ2-1 | TRBV7-2 | CASSLGGLAGGQDEQFF
TRBJ2-5 | TRBV7-9 | CASSLNTGQYETQYF
TRBJ2-2 | TRBV12-3/TRBV12-4 | CASSNIILGQANTGELFF
TRBJ1-1 | TRBV7-9 | CASSTGVRSEAFF
TRBJ2-2 | TRBV12-3/TRBV12-4 | CASSLDYGPPPNTGELFF
TRBJ1-2 | TRBV20-1 | CSAREGRGHHAYGYTF
TRBJ2-5 | TRBV6-2/TRBV6-3 | CASRKLAGGQETQYF
TRBJ2-7 | TRBV29-1 | CSVLLPGQGDGLQYF
TRBJ1-1 | TRBV19 | CASTPIGGETEAFF
TRBJ1-4 | TRBV5-1 | CASSFGDREGEKLFF
TRBJ2-4 | TRBV11-2 | CASSLEYPGGAAKNIQYF
TRBJ2-3 | TRBV29-1 | CSVGGPTNTDTQYF
TRBJ1-2 | TRBV11-2 | CASSPPQGGYGYTF
TRBJ1-2 | TRBV24-1 | CATSDMDRFGGYTF
TRBJ1-2 | TRBV20-1 | CSAGPTGGGYTF